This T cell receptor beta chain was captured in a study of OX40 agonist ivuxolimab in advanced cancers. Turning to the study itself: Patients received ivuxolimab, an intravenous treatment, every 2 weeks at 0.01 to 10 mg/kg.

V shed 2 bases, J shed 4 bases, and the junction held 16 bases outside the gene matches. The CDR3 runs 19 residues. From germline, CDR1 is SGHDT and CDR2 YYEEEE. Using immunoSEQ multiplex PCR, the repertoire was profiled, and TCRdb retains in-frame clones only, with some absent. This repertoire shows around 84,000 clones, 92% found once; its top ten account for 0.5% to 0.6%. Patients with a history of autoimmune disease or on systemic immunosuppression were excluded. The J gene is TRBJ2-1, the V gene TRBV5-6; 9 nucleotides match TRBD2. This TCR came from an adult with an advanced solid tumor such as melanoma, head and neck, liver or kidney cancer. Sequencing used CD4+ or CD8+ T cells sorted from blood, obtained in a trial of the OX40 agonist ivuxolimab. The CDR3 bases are TGTGCCAGCAGCTTATACGACTCGACTAGCGGTCCCCCTTACAATGAGCAGTTCTTC. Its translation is CASSLYDSTSGPPYNEQFF.